One and the same sample provided the 32 T cell receptor beta chains below, sequenced in a study of early stage breast cancer tumors. Profiling relied on immunoSEQ multiplex PCR, and the TCRdb table lists in-frame clones only, not all of them. The sample includes more than 55,000 clones, over 80% of them seen just once. Material: blood. These receptors were taken from a person in their 40s with breast cancer.

The chain's CDR3 is CASSKDRGSTEAFF. CDR3 coding DNA: TGTGCCAGCTCAAAGGACCGGGGAAGTACTGAAGCTTTCTTT. The chain combines TRBV18 with TRBJ1-1; D gene unclear. This CDR3 comprises 14 residues. Germline V gives CDR1 KGHSH, CDR2 LQKENI. V lost 5 bases, J lost 5 bases, and 15 bases lay in between.

The genes are TRBV29-1 and TRBJ2-2; 7 bases are a match to TRBD2. Germline V lookup: CDR1 SQVTM, CDR2 ANQGSEA. The length of the CDR3 is 13 residues. V dropped 4 bases and J dropped 6; count of bases not matched to a gene: 5. The DNA of the CDR3 is TGCAGCGTTGGTCGGGGGGTCCCCGGGGAGCTGTTTTTT. Its translation: CSVGRGVPGELFF.

A remark on this clone: The CDR3 does not end in the conserved phenylalanine or tryptophan, so this is likely a read error. Because the CDR3's place on the DNA is in doubt, the DNA is left out and the CDR3 is given as listed by TCRdb. This chain joins TRBV6-1 and TRBJ1-1; the table's D gene call, TRBD1, was not cross checked with the DNA. 11 amino acids form the CDR3, both terminal residues included. The germline V gene encodes CDR1 MNHNS and CDR2 SASEGT. This CDR3 is CASSDNRGIAI.

The chain combines TRBV12-5 with TRBJ2-1; D possibly matches TRBD1 or TRBD2 (6 bases each). Germline loops: CDR1 LGHNT, CDR2 FRNRAP. V gave up 5 bases and J gave up 13 bases, with 18 bases separating them. The length of the CDR3 is 13 residues. CDR3 DNA sequence: TGTGCTAGTGGTACAGGACTACCAGGGGAACAGTTCTTC. Translating gives CASGTGLPGEQFF. The complete variable domain, with remaining parts taken from reference TRBV12-5 and TRBJ2-1, reads DARVTQTPRHKVTEMGQEVTMRCQPILGHNTVFWYRQTMMQGLELLAYFRNRAPLDDSGMPKDRFSAEMPDATLATLKIQPSEPRDSAVYFCASGTGLPGEQFFGPGTRLTVL.

The chain links TRBV5-1 to TRBJ2-7, with 9 positions matching TRBD1. Germline V gene sequence: CDR1 SGHRS, CDR2 YFSETQ. CDR3 length: 15 residues. J was trimmed by 4 bases and V by 0 bases; bases with no gene match: 5. CDR3 DNA: TGCGCCAGCAGCTTGGCACCCGGGACAGGGTACGAGCAGTACTTC. This translates into CASSLAPGTGYEQYF.

The CDR3 region is CASSPVTGLNTEAFF. For the CDR3, the DNA is TGTGCCAGCTCACCGGTGACAGGCCTGAACACTGAAGCTTTCTTT. The chain employs TRBV18 and TRBJ1-1, with TRBD1 as a possible D gene (6 bases). Per the germline V gene, CDR1 is KGHSH and CDR2 is LQKENI. The CDR3 consists of 15 residues. V was trimmed by 3 bases and J by 0 bases, leaving 11 bases between them. Based on the CDR3 plus reference TRBV18 and TRBJ1-1, the full variable domain is NAGVMQNPRHLVRRRGQEARLRCSPMKGHSHVYWYRQLPEEGLKFMVYLQKENIIDESGMPKERFSAEFPKEGPSILRIQQVVRGDSAAYFCASSPVTGLNTEAFFGQGTRLTVV.

The V and J genes are TRBV18 and TRBJ2-4; no reliable D call. Deletions cut 0 bases from V and 2 bases from J, with 8 bases between. Germline CDR1 is KGHSH and CDR2 is LQKENI. CDR3 length: 15 amino acids. CDR3: CASSPPGSSKNIQYF. CDR3 bases: TGTGCCAGCTCACCACCCGGCAGTTCCAAAAACATTCAGTACTTC.

The J gene is TRBJ2-2, the V gene TRBV19; TRBD2 aligns across 8 bases. J was trimmed by 4 bases and V by 4 bases; bases with no gene match: 2. Germline assignment: CDR1 LNHDA and CDR2 SQIVND (reference sequence). This CDR3 has 14 residues. In DNA, the CDR3 is TGTGCCAGTAGTACCGGGACTAGCACCGGGGAGCTGTTTTTT. Its translation is CASSTGTSTGELFF.

Turning to this clone: One junction end disagrees with the germline gene, perhaps due to a read error. The V gene is TRBV28, the J gene TRBJ2-2, with D uncertain. The length of the CDR3 is 13 residues. CDR1 and CDR2 (germline): MDHEN, SYDVKM. CDR3 coding DNA: TGTGCCGGCAGGCAGGCGAACACCGGGGAGCTGTTTTTT. This sequence encodes CAGRQANTGELFF.

The V and J genes are TRBV6-9 and TRBJ2-7; weak D call: TRBD2 (6 bases). There are 13 residues in the CDR3. The germline CDR1 and CDR2 sequences are MNHGY and SVAAGI. Trimming removed 3 bases at V and 5 bases at J, with 11 bases between. In nucleotides, the CDR3 is TGTGCCAGCAGTTACTTCGGGGGAAACGAGCAGTACTTC. Its translation is CASSYFGGNEQYF.

The genes are TRBV7-6 and TRBJ1-2; D perhaps matches TRBD1 (5 bases). The CDR3 extends over 16 amino acids. V was cut by 5 bases and J by 0 bases, with 16 bases left in between. Per the germline V gene, CDR1 is SGHVS and CDR2 is FNYEAQ. CDR3 DNA sequence: TGTGCCAGCAGCCTCCTCTCGACAGAAGCTAACTATGGCTACACCTTC. Translated, it gives CASSLLSTEANYGYTF.

This chain uses TRBV9 with TRBJ2-7; TRBD2 matches at 10 bases. Germline V gives CDR1 SGDLS, CDR2 YYNGEE. The trim removed 0 bases at V and 5 bases at J, leaving 5 bases unmatched. The CDR3 extends over 15 amino acids. The CDR3 nucleotides are TGTGCCAGCAGCGTAGGGCTAGCGGGAGCCCACGAGCAGTACTTC. The encoded protein is CASSVGLAGAHEQYF.

The V gene is TRBV28, the J gene TRBJ1-4; TRBD1 matches 9 bases. The CDR3 is 20 amino acids. With 2 bases clipped from V and 1 base from J, the junction kept 14 bases outside the gene matches. The germline V gene has CDR1 MDHEN and CDR2 SYDVKM. In nucleotides, the CDR3 is TGTGCCAGCAGTTTAACCCCACAAGGGACAGGGCCAGGAACTAATGAAAAACTGTTTTTT. Translated, it gives CASSLTPQGTGPGTNEKLFF.

The genes are TRBV10-1 and TRBJ2-3, with D hard to call. V was pared by 3 bases and J by 0 bases, with 16 bases between. This CDR3 is built from 17 residues. CDR1 and CDR2 (germline): WNHNN, SYGVQD (reference sequence). DNA for the CDR3: TGCGCCAGCAGTGAATTCGGACCGGAATGGAGCACAGATACGCAGTATTTT. It codes for CASSEFGPEWSTDTQYF.

The rearrangement links TRBV19 to TRBJ1-2; TRBD1 matches at 10 bases. Trimming removed 3 bases from V and 4 bases from J; junction bases left unmatched: 5. The length of the CDR3 is 15 residues. Per germline, CDR1 LNHDA and CDR2 SQIVND (reference sequence). The CDR3 protein is CASSIRDRGVYGYTF. As DNA, the CDR3 is TGTGCCAGTAGTATCCGGGACAGGGGTGTCTATGGCTACACCTTC.

This chain joins TRBV2 and TRBJ2-7; TRBD1 agrees at 7 bases. V lost 7 bases to trimming and J lost 0 bases; unmatched junction nucleotides: 6. Per germline, CDR1 SNHLY and CDR2 FYNNEI. The CDR3 loop spans 14 amino acids. CDR3 sequence (DNA): TGTGCCAGCAAAGGACAGGCCAGCTCCTACGAGCAGTACTTC. Protein sequence: CASKGQASSYEQYF.

The genes are TRBV6-1 and TRBJ2-5, with 11 bases matching TRBD1. The CDR3 is 15 amino acids. The germline V gene has CDR1 MNHNS and CDR2 SASEGT. With 4 bases clipped from V and 2 bases from J, the junction kept 3 bases outside the gene matches. CDR3 residues: CASSAGTGGQETQYF. The CDR3 nucleotides are TGTGCCAGCAGTGCCGGGACAGGGGGGCAAGAGACCCAGTACTTC.

The chain has TRBV5-4 and TRBJ2-1; D is perhaps TRBD1 or TRBD2 (5 bases each). The ends were cut back, 2 bases at V and 6 bases at J, with 12 bases in the middle. Germline assignment: CDR1 SGHNT and CDR2 YYREEE (reference sequence). This CDR3 contains 14 residues. As DNA, the CDR3 is TGTGCCAGCAGCTTTTTCGCTGGGACCAATGAGCAGTTCTTC. It encodes CASSFFAGTNEQFF.

V gene TRBV2 combines with J gene TRBJ1-4, with TRBD1 identical over 7 bases. The CDR3 is made up of 15 amino acids. Germline assignment: CDR1 SNHLY and CDR2 FYNNEI. With 5 bases clipped from V and 3 bases from J, the junction kept 6 bases outside the gene matches. The CDR3 DNA sequence: TGTGCCAGCAGTATATATCAGGGGGCTAATGAAAAACTGTTTTTT. Translating gives CASSIYQGANEKLFF.

The gene calls are TRBV27 and TRBJ2-2; 9 positions agree with TRBD1. The CDR3 has 18 amino acids. Germline-derived CDR1 and CDR2 are MNHEY and SMNVEV (reference sequence). V lost 7 bases and J lost 2; bases outside the gene matches: 14. The DNA for the CDR3 is TGTGCCAGCATTGCTAAGAACCGGGGACAGGGTAACACCGGGGAGCTGTTTTTT. Its protein is CASIAKNRGQGNTGELFF.

The chain recombines TRBV18 with TRBJ1-1; D remains ambiguous. The CDR3 length is 12 residues. Trimming stripped 3 bases from V and 7 bases from J, with 9 bases between. Germline lookup yields CDR1 KGHSH and CDR2 LQKENI. CDR3 bases: TGTGCCAGCTCACCGACACGTTATGAAGCTTTCTTT. Translating gives CASSPTRYEAFF.

The gene calls are TRBV14 and TRBJ2-7; D is ambiguous. V lost 1 base and J 3 bases, leaving 7 bases between the germline ends. The CDR3 is made up of 13 amino acids. Looked up from germline, CDR1 is SGHDN and CDR2 is FVKESK. DNA for the CDR3: TGTGCCAGCAGCCAAGGGGCCCTCTACGAGCAGTACTTC. Protein sequence: CASSQGALYEQYF.

The J gene is TRBJ1-2, the V gene TRBV4-1; 8 bases fit TRBD1. Trimming removed 0 bases from V and 8 bases from J; junction bases left unmatched: 11. CDR1 is MGHRA, CDR2 YSYEKL, per germline. This CDR3 has 16 residues. In nucleotides, the CDR3 is TGCGCCAGCAGCCAAGATCGGAGGGACAGGCGTCAAGGCTACACCTTC. It specifies CASSQDRRDRRQGYTF.

The chain uses TRBV7-3 and TRBJ2-5; D gene unclear. V lost 5 bases and J 4 bases, leaving 14 bases between the germline ends. The CDR3 totals 14 residues. Germline values: CDR1 SGHTA, CDR2 FQGTGA. The CDR3 DNA follows: TGTGCCAGCAGCCCCGTTGGTAGAGGAGAGACCCAGTACTTC. Amino acid sequence: CASSPVGRGETQYF.

The J gene is TRBJ2-3, the V gene TRBV30; D may be TRBD1 or TRBD2 (5 bases each). CDR3 length: 13 residues. CDR1 and CDR2 from the germline V gene are GTSNPN and SVGIG (reference sequence). V shed 3 bases and J shed 6 bases, with 13 bases lying between them. CDR3 nucleotide sequence: TGTGCCTGGAGCACGGGCTGGGGGGATACGCAGTATTTT. Amino acid sequence: CAWSTGWGDTQYF.

V usage is TRBV6-1 and J usage is TRBJ1-1; D gene ambiguous. Trimming removed 5 bases from V and 5 bases from J, with 12 bases in between. The germline V gene encodes CDR1 MNHNS and CDR2 SASEGT. The CDR3 covers 13 residues. The CDR3 here is CASSKEGFTEAFF. The CDR3, as DNA: TGTGCCAGCAGTAAAGAGGGATTTACTGAAGCTTTCTTT.

This CDR3 reads CASSHLDEQYF. CDR3 coding DNA: TGTGCCAGCAGTCACCTGGACGAGCAGTACTTC. The chain links TRBV6-5 to TRBJ2-7; unclear D gene. The V end was cut by 5 bases, the J end by 5 bases, with 7 bases between. This CDR3 is 11 amino acids long. Germline V gives CDR1 MNHEY, CDR2 SVGAGI.

V and J are TRBV7-9 and TRBJ2-3, with TRBD1 matching over 9 bases. With 5 bases clipped from V and 3 bases from J, the junction kept 3 bases outside the gene matches. Germline lookup yields CDR1 SEHNR and CDR2 FQNEAQ (reference sequence). This CDR3 contains 14 residues. CDR3 in DNA: TGTGCCAGCAGCGCGGACAGGGGTACAGATACGCAGTATTTT. It specifies CASSADRGTDTQYF.

The CDR3, as DNA: TGTGCCAGCAGCCGTGAGCCCGAGGGAACCTACAATGAGCAGTTCTTC. It yields the protein CASSREPEGTYNEQFF. The V and J genes are TRBV5-4 and TRBJ2-1; tentatively, D is TRBD2 (5 bases). CDR3 length equals 16 residues. Germline V gives CDR1 SGHNT, CDR2 YYREEE (reference sequence). V gave up 4 bases and J gave up 2 bases, with 16 bases separating them.

This chain connects TRBV7-3 to TRBJ2-1, with 11 bases fitting TRBD2. CDR1 and CDR2 from the germline V gene are SGHTA and FQGTGA. V shed 5 bases and J 8 bases; nucleotides not matched to a gene: 8. The CDR3 sequence is 15 residues long. The CDR3 protein is CASSPLAGESYEQFF. The CDR3 nucleotides are TGTGCCAGCAGCCCACTAGCGGGAGAAAGCTATGAGCAGTTCTTC.

The chain has TRBV6-6 and TRBJ2-2; D unresolved. The V gene lost 5 bases and the J gene lost 1 base, with 5 bases spanning the gap. The CDR3 length is 13 residues. CDR1 and CDR2 (germline): MNHNY, SVGAGI (reference sequence). The DNA of the CDR3 is TGTGCCAGCAGTACCCAGAACACCGGGGAGCTGTTTTTT. Protein sequence: CASSTQNTGELFF.

The V call is TRBV28, the J call TRBJ1-5; 11 nucleotides match TRBD1. J gave up 5 bases and V 5 bases, and 5 bases lay outside the gene matches. The germline CDR1 and CDR2 sequences are MDHEN and SYDVKM. The length of the CDR3 is 15 residues. This CDR3 reads CASSKPGQGDQPQHF. CDR3 coding DNA: TGTGCCAGCAGTAAACCGGGACAGGGGGATCAGCCCCAGCATTTT. The whole variable domain, filled in from reference TRBV28 and TRBJ1-5, reads DVKVTQSSRYLVKRTGEKVFLECVQDMDHENMFWYRQDPGLGLRLIYFSYDVKMKEKGDIPEGYSVSREKKERFSLILESASTNQTSMYLCASSKPGQGDQPQHFGDGTRLSIL.